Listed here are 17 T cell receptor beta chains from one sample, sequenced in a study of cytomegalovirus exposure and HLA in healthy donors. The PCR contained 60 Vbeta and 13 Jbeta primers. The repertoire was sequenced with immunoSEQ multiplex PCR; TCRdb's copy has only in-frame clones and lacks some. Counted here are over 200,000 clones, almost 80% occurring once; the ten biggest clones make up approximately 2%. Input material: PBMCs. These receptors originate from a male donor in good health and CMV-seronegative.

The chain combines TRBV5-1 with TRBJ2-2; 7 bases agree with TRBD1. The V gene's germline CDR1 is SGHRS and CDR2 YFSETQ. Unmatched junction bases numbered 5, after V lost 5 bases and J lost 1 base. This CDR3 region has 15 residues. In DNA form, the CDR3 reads TGCGCCAGCAGGCACACAGGGGAGAACACCGGGGAGCTGTTTTTT. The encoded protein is CASRHTGENTGELFF.

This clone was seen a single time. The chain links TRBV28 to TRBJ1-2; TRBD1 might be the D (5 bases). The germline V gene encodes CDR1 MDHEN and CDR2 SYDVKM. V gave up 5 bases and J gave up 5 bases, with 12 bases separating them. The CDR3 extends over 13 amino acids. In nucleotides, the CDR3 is TGTGCCAGCAGTCACGACAGCCCATATGGCTACACCTTC. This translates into CASSHDSPYGYTF.

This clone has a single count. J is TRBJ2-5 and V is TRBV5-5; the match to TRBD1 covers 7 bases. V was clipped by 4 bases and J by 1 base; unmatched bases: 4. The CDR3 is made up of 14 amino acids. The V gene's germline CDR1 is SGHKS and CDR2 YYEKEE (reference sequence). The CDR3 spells CASSLGQPQETQYF. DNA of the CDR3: TGTGCCAGCAGCCTGGGACAGCCCCAAGAGACCCAGTACTTC.

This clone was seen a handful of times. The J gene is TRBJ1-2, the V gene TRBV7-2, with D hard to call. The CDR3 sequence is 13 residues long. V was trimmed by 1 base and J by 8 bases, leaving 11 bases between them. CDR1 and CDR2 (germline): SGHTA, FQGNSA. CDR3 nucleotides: TGTGCCAGCAGCTTAGTAGCGGAAAGGGGCTACACCTTC. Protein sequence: CASSLVAERGYTF.

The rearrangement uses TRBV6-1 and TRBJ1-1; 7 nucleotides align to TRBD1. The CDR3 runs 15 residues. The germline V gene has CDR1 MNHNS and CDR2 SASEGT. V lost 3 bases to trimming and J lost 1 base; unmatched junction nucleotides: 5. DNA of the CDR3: TGTGCCAGCAGTGATTCGACAGGGTGGAACACTGAAGCTTTCTTT. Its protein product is CASSDSTGWNTEAFF.

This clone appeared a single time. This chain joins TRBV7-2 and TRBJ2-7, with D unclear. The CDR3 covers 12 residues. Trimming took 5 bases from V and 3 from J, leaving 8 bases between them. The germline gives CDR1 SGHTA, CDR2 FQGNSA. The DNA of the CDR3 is TGTGCCAGCAGCCCAACCTACTACGAGCAGTACTTC. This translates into CASSPTYYEQYF.

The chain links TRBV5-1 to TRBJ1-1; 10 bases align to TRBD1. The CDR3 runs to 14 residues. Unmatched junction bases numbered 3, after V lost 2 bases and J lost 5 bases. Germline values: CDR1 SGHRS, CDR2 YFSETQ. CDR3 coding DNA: TGCGCCAGCAGCTTCGGACAGGGGGGTACTGAAGCTTTCTTT. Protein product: CASSFGQGGTEAFF.

The CDR3 DNA reads TGCGCCAGCAGCCCAGTTGGAGGGGCTGGCAAAAACATTCAGTACTTC. Protein product: CASSPVGGAGKNIQYF. The genes are TRBV5-1 and TRBJ2-4, with D possibly matching TRBD2 (6 bases). V was trimmed by 4 bases and J by 3 bases, leaving 17 bases between them. Germline V CDR1 and CDR2: SGHRS, YFSETQ. This CDR3 contains 16 residues.

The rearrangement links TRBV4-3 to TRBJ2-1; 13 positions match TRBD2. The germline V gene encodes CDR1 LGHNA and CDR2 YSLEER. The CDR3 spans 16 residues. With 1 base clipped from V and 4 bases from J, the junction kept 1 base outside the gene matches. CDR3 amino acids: CASSQGTSGGYNEQFF. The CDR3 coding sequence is TGCGCCAGCAGCCAAGGGACTAGCGGGGGTTACAATGAGCAGTTCTTC.

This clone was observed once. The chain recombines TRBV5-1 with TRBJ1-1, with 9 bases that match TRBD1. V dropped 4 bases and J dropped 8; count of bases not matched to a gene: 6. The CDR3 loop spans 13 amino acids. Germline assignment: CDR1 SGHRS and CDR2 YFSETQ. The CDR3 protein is CASSVITGGEAFF. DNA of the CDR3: TGCGCCAGCAGCGTAATAACAGGGGGCGAAGCTTTCTTT. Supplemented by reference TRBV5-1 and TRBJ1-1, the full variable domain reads KAGVTQTPRYLIKTRGQQVTLSCSPISGHRSVSWYQQTPGQGLQFLFEYFSETQRNKGNFPGRFSGRQFSNSRSEMNVSTLELGDSALYLCASSVITGGEAFFGQGTRLTVV.

The CDR3, as DNA: TGTGCCACCAGCAGAGACAGAAGGACAGGGGGCGTAGGAATCCGGAACGGGGAGCTGTTTTTT. Translating it yields CATSRDRRTGGVGIRNGELFF. The chain carries TRBV15 and TRBJ1-3, with 11 bases matching TRBD1. The tail of the sequence fits TRBJ2-2 better, so the J call may be wrong. The CDR3 is made up of 21 amino acids. Germline V gives CDR1 LNHNV, CDR2 YYDKDF (reference sequence).

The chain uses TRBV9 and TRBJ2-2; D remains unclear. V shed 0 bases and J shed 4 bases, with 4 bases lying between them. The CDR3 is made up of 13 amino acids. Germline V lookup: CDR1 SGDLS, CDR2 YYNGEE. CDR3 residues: CASSVVSTGELFF. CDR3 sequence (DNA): TGTGCCAGCAGCGTAGTTAGCACCGGGGAGCTGTTTTTT.

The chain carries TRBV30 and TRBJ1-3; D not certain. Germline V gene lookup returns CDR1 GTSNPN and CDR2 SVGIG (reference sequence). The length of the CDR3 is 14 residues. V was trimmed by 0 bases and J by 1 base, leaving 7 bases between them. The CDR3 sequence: CAWSVGLSGNTIYF. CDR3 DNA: TGTGCCTGGAGTGTCGGTCTTTCTGGAAACACCATATATTTT.

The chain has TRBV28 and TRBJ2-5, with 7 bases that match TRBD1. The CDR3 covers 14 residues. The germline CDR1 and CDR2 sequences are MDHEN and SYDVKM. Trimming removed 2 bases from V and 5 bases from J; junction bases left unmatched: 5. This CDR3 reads CASSLADRVETQYF. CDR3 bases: TGTGCCAGCAGTTTAGCTGACAGGGTTGAGACCCAGTACTTC.

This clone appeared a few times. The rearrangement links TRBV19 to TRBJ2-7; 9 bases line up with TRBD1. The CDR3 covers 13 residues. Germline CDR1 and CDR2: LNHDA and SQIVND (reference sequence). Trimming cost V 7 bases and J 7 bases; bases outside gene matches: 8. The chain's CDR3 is CASTGTGSFEQYF. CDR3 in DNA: TGTGCCAGTACCGGGACAGGGTCTTTTGAGCAGTACTTC.

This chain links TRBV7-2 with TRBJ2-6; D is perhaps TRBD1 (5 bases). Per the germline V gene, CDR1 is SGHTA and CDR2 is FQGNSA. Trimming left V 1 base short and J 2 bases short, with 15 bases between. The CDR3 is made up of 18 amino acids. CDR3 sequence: CASSLVAGLSAGANVLTF. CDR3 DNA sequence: TGTGCCAGCAGCTTAGTTGCAGGGTTGAGTGCTGGGGCCAACGTCCTGACTTTC.

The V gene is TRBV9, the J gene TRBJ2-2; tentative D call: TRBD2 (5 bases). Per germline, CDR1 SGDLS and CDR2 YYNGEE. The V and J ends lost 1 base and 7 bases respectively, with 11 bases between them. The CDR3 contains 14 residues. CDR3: CASSVYRGGGELFF. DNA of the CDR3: TGTGCCAGCAGCGTATACCGGGGTGGCGGGGAGCTGTTTTTT.